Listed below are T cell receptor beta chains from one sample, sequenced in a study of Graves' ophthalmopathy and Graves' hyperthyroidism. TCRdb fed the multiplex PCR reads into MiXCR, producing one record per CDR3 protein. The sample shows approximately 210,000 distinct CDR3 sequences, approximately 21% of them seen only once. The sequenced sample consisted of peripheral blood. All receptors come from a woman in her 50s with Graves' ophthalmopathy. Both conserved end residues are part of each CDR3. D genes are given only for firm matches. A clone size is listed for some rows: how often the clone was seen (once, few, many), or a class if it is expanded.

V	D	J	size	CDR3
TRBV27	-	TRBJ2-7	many	CASRGQGAYEQYF
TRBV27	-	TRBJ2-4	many	CASSPDFKNIQYF
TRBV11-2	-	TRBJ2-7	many	CASSLGRMGGEQYF
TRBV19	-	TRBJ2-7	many	CASSISQRTHEQYF
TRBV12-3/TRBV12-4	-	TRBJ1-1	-	CASSLPRTEAFF
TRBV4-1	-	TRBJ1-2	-	CASSLRGVDSYGYTF
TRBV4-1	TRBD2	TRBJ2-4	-	CASSQDRTSLQYF
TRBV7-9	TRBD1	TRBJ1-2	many	CASSQGQGKIRGYTF
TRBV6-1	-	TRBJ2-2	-	CASSQQGTGELFF
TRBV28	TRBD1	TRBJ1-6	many	CASRGTGQGNSPLHF
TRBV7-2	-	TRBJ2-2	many	CASSSRVAGELFF
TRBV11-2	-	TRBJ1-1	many	CASSLLRRYTEAFF
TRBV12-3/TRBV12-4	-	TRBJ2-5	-	CASRGDGQETQYF
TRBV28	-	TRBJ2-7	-	CASSSVGAFREQSF
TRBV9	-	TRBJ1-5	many	CASSVLGSDQPQHF
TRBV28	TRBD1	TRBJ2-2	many	CASSLLGTGNTGELFF
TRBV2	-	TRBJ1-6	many	CANSLNRADSPLHF
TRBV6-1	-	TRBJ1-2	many	CASSELTAAYYTF
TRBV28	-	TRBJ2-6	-	CACETGIKAGANVLTF
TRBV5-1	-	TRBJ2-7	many	CASSLGSHPGTDYEQYF
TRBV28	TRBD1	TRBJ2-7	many	CASSFHPGKGASYEQYF
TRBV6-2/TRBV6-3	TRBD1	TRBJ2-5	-	CASSYPSDREEETQYF
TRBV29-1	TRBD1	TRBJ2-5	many	CSVATGAVETQYF
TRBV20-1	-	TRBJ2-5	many	CSAKYGSVQETQYF
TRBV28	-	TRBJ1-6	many	CASRQGYNSPLHF
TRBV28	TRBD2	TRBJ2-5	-	CASLTSGRAGETQYF
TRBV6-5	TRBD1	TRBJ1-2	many	CASSYDFGTGFYTF
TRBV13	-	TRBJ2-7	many	CATQALLHEQYF
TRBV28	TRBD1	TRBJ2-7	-	CASSFQFGTAYEQSF
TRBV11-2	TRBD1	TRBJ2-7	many	CASSRHAGGASSYEQYF
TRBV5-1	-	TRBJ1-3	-	CASSLTVGNTIYF
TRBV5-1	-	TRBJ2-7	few	CASSSLGAPEQYF
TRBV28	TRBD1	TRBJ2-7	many	CASLVGGTGIYEQYF
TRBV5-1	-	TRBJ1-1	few	CASSSYTPGPLEKVAFF
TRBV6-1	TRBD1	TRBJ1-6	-	CASTAGQENSPLHF
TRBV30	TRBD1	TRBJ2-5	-	CAWSLQGATETQYF
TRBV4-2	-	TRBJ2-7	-	CASSQERVGEQYF
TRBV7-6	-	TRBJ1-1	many	CASSPVTGRTEAFF
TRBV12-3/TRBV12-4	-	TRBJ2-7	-	CASSPPGSYYEQYF
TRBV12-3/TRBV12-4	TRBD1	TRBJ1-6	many	CASSFPTGGNSPLHF
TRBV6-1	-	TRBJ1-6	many	CASSEVQNSPLHF
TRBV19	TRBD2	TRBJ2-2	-	CASSTPQAGGSGELFF